These 7 T cell receptor beta chains came from one sample sequenced in a study of blood T cells in healthy people across ages. With a J-beta primer mix and a sample-barcoded 5' primer, a second PCR ran 7 to 11 cycles. From the 5' RACE reads, TCRdb called clonotypes with MiXCR, one entry per CDR3 protein. The table has fewer than 900,000 distinct CDR3 sequences, 36% seen once. Sequencing was carried out using blood. These receptors were taken from a man between 18 and 35 years old in good health.

The rearrangement uses TRBV6-6 and TRBJ1-6; 10 bases line up with TRBD1. Germline V lookup: CDR1 MNHNY, CDR2 SVGAGI (reference sequence). The ends lost 9 bases at V and 7 bases at J; junction bases unmatched: 3. The CDR3 totals 13 residues. DNA for the CDR3: TGTGCCAGTGGGACAGGGGACAATTCACCCCTCCACTTT. Amino acids: CASGTGDNSPLHF.

This chain connects TRBV5-1 to TRBJ2-1; D not certain. This CDR3 has 15 residues. Trimming removed 0 bases at V and 0 bases at J, with 7 bases between. Germline CDR1 SGHRS, CDR2 YFSETQ. In DNA, the CDR3 is TGCGCCAGCAGCTTGGACGCAGGCTCCTACAATGAGCAGTTCTTC. It translates to CASSLDAGSYNEQFF. Drawing the rest from reference TRBV5-1 and TRBJ2-1, the complete variable domain is KAGVTQTPRYLIKTRGQQVTLSCSPISGHRSVSWYQQTPGQGLQFLFEYFSETQRNKGNFPGRFSGRQFSNSRSEMNVSTLELGDSALYLCASSLDAGSYNEQFFGPGTRLTVL.

Only one count was recorded for this clonotype. J is TRBJ2-3 and V is TRBV6-2 or TRBV6-3; TRBD1 or TRBD2 may be the D gene (6 bases each). With 0 bases removed from V and 7 bases from J, the gap between germline ends came to 11 bases. The CDR3 extends over 14 amino acids. Germline V gene lookup returns CDR1 MNHEY and CDR2 SVGEGT. The CDR3 loop is CASSYSWGANTQYF. The CDR3 DNA reads TGTGCCAGCAGTTACTCGTGGGGGGCAAATACGCAGTATTTT.

This clonotype was seen more than once but under ten times. The rearrangement uses TRBV29-1 and TRBJ2-2; 8 nucleotides match TRBD2. This CDR3 is 14 amino acids long. V dropped 7 bases and J dropped 6; count of bases not matched to a gene: 10. Germline V CDR1 and CDR2: SQVTM, ANQGSEA. This chain's CDR3 is CSAQTRTSPGELFF. The CDR3 nucleotides read TGCAGCGCCCAAACCCGGACTAGCCCCGGGGAGCTGTTTTTT.

This rearrangement joins TRBV3-1 to TRBJ1-2; tentatively, D is TRBD1 (6 bases). This CDR3 spans 13 amino acids. Germline-derived CDR1 and CDR2 are LGHDT and YNNKEL (reference sequence). The V end was cut by 6 bases, the J end by 8 bases, with 16 bases between. In nucleotides, the CDR3 is TGTGCCAGCAGTCGGGACATATCGGACGGCTACACCTTC. It encodes CASSRDISDGYTF.

This clonotype came up many times. The chain links TRBV6-6 to TRBJ2-7; possible D gene TRBD2, 6 bases. The CDR3 extends over 13 amino acids. Trimming shortened V by 2 bases and J by 2 bases, and 7 bases separated the two germline ends. Germline V CDR1 and CDR2: MNHNY, SVGAGI (reference sequence). CDR3 DNA sequence: TGTGCCAGCAGTTACGGAGGGACCTACGAGCAGTACTTC. The encoded protein is CASSYGGTYEQYF.

In its sample, this clonotype was seen many times. This chain links TRBV5-1 with TRBJ2-1; tentatively, D is TRBD2 (5 bases). Germline V CDR1 and CDR2: SGHRS, YFSETQ. With 5 bases removed from V and 9 bases from J, the gap between germline ends came to 21 bases. The CDR3 runs to 15 residues. The CDR3 region is CASRANVGVVVEQFF. As DNA, the CDR3 is TGCGCCAGCAGGGCGAATGTCGGGGTGGTAGTTGAGCAGTTCTTC.